These T cell receptor beta chains were read from a single sample in a study of T cell responses to AZD1222 COVID-19 vaccine. Profiled with immunoSEQ multiplex PCR; TCRdb holds only in-frame clones, not every one. This table has about 270,000 clones, 85% to 95% appearing once. The sample consisted of peripheral blood, taken 28 days after the second AZD1222 dose. These receptors all come from an adult who received the AZD1222 COVID-19 vaccine. CDR3s include the opening cysteine and the closing phenylalanine or tryptophan. Fields, in order: V gene, D gene, J gene, CDR3 protein. The D gene is left open where the match is weak.

TRBV28,TRBD1,TRBJ2-7,CATVTGASYEQYF
TRBV7-9,NA,TRBJ1-5,CASSPGWDSNQPQHF
TRBV3-1/TRBV3-2,NA,TRBJ2-7,CASSPDPVYEQYF
TRBV9,NA,TRBJ1-2,CASSDYPGGYTF
TRBV27,TRBD2,TRBJ2-7,CASSLASGSGYEQYF
TRBV6-5,NA,TRBJ2-1,CASSYSRYNEQFF
TRBV9,TRBD2,TRBJ2-1,CASSVASGRNLGEQFF
TRBV5-1,TRBD1,TRBJ2-3,CASSWGDRGTDTQYF
TRBV3-1/TRBV3-2,NA,TRBJ1-3,CASSQLPGNTIYF
TRBV28,NA,TRBJ1-5,CASSPRDIGQPQHF
TRBV5-4,NA,TRBJ1-3,CASSLAGFLSGNTIYF
TRBV4-3,TRBD2,TRBJ2-1,CASSQDLREVYEQFF
TRBV5-1,TRBD2,TRBJ2-3,CASSLGLAVADTQYF
TRBV6-4,NA,TRBJ2-7,CASSDKPPRQYEQYF
TRBV7-8,NA,TRBJ1-5,CASSQTGLNQPQHF
TRBV9,NA,TRBJ2-1,CASSVEGYNEQFF